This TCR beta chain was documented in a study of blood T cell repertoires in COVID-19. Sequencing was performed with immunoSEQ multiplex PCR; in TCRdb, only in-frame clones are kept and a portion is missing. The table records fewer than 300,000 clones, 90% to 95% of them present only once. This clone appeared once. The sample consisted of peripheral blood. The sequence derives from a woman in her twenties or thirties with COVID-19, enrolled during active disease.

The CDR3 region is CASSEGTGRWEQFF. In nucleotides, the CDR3 is TGTGCCAGTAGTGAAGGGACAGGGAGATGGGAGCAGTTCTTC. The chain joins TRBV19 to TRBJ2-1, with TRBD1 matching 9 bases. In germline, CDR1 is LNHDA, CDR2 SQIVND (reference sequence). This CDR3 comprises 14 residues. The trim removed 5 bases at V and 10 bases at J, leaving 9 bases unmatched. Based on the CDR3 plus reference TRBV19 and TRBJ2-1, the full variable domain is DGGITQSPKYLFRKEGQNVTLSCEQNLNHDAMYWYRQDPGQGLRLIYYSQIVNDFQKGDIAEGYSVSREKKESFPLTVTSAQKNPTAFYLCASSEGTGRWEQFFGPGTRLTVL.